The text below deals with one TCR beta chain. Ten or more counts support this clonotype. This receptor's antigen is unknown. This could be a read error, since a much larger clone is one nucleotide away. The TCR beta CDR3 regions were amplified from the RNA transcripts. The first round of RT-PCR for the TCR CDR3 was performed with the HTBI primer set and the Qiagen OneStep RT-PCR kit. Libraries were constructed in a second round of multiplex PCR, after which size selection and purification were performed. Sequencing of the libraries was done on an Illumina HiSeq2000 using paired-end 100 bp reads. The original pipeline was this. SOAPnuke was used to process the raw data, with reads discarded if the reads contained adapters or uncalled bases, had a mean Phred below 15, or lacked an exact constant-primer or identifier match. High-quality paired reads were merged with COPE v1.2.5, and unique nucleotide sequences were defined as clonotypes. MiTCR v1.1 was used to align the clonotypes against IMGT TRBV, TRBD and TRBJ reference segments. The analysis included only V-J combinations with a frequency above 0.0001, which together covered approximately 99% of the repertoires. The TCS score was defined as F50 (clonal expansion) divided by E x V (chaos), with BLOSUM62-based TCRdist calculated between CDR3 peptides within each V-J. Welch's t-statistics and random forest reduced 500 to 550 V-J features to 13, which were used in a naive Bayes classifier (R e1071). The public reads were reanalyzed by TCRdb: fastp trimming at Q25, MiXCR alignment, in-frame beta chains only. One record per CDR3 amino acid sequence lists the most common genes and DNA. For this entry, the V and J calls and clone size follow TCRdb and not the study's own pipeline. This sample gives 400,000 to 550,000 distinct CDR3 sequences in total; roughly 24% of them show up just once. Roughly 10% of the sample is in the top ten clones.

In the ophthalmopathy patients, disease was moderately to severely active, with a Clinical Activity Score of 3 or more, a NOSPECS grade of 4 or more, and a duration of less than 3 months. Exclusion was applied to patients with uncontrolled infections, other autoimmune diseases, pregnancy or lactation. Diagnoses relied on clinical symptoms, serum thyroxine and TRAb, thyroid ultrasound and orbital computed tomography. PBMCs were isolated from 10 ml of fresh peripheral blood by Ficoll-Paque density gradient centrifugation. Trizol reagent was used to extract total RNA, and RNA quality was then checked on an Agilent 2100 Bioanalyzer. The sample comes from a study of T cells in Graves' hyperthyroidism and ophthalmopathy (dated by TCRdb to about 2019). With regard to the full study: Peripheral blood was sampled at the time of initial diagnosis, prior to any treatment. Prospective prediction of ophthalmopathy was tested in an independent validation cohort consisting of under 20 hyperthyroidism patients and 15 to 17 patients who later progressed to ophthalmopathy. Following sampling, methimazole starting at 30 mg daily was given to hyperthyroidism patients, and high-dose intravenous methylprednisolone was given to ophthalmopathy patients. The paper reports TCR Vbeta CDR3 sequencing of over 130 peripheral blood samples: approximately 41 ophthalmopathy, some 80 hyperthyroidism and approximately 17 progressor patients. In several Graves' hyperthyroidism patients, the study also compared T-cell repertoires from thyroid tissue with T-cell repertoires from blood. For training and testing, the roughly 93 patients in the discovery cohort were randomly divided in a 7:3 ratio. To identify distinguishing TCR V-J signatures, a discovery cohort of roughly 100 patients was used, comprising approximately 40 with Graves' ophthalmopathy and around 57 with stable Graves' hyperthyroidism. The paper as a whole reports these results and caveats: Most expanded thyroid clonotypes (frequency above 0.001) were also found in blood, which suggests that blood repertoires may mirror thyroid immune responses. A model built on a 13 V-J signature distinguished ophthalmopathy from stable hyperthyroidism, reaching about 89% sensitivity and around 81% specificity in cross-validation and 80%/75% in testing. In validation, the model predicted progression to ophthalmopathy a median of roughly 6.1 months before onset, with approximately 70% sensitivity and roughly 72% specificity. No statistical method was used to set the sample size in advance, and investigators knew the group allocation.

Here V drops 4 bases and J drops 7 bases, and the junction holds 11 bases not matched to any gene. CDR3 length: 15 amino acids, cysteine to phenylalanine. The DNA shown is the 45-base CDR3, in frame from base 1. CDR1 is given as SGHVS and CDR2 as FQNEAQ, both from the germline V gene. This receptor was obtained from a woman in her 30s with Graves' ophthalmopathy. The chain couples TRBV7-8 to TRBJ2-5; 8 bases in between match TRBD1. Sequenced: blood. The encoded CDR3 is CASSSVRTGRVTQYF. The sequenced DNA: TGTGCCAGCAGCTCCGTCAGGACAGGGAGAGTGACCCAGTACTTC.